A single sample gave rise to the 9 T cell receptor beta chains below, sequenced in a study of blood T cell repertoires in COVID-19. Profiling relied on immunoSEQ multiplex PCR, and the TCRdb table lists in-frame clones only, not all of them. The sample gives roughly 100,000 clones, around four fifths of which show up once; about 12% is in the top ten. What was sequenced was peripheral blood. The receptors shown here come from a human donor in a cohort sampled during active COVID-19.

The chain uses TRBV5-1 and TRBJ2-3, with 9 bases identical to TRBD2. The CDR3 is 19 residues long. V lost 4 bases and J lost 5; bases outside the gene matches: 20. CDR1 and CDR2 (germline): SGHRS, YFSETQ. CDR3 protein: CASSQEPMTSGRRIDTQYF. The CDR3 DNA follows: TGCGCCAGCAGCCAAGAACCTATGACTAGCGGTAGAAGGATAGATACGCAGTATTTT.

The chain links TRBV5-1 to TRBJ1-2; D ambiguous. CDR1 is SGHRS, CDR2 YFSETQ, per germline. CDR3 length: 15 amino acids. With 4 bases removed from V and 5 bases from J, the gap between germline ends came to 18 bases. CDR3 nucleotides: TGCGCCAGCAGCCGTGCGCCGGGAGTTGGGTATGGCTACACCTTC. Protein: CASSRAPGVGYGYTF.

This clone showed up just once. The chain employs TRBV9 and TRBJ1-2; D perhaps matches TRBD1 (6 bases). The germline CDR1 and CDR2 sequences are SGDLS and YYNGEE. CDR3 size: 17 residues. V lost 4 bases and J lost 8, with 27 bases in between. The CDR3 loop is CASSPRWPAGVSSGYTF. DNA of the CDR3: TGTGCCAGCAGCCCCCGTTGGCCCGCAGGGGTATCGAGCGGCTACACCTTC.

The CDR3 reads CATSAGAGSGNTIYF. The CDR3 nucleotides read TGTGCTACCTCCGCAGGGGCCGGATCTGGAAACACCATATATTTT. The chain employs TRBV12-5 and TRBJ1-3; tentative D call: TRBD1 (6 bases). V lost 10 bases and J lost 1, with 17 bases in between. CDR3 length equals 15 residues. From germline, CDR1 is LGHNT and CDR2 FRNRAP.

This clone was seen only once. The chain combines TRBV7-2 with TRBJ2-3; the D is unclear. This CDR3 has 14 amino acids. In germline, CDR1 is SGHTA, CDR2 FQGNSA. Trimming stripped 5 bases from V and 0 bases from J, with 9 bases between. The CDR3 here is CASSPTQSTDTQYF. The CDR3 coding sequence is TGTGCCAGCAGCCCCACGCAGAGCACAGATACGCAGTATTTT.

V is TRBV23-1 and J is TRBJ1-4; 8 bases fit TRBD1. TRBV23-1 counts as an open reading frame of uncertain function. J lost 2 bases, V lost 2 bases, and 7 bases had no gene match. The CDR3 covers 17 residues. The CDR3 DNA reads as TGCGCCAGCAGTCAACGCGGCAGGGGGCAGACTAATGAAAAACTGTTTTTT. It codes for CASSQRGRGQTNEKLFF.

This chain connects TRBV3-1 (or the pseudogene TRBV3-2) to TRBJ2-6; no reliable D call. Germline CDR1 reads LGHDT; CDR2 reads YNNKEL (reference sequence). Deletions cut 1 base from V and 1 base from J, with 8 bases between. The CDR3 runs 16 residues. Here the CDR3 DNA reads TGTGCCAGCAGCCAAGTACGAGATTCTGGGGCCAACGTCCTGACTTTC. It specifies CASSQVRDSGANVLTF.

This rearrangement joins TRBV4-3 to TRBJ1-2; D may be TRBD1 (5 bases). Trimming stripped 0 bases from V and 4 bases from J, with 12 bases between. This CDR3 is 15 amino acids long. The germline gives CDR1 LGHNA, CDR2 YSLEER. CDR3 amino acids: CASSQDRVRAYGYTF. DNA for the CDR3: TGCGCCAGCAGCCAAGATCGGGTCAGGGCCTATGGCTACACCTTC.

The CDR3: CASSLGGFGGELFF. The CDR3 DNA reads as TGTGCCAGCAGCTTAGGAGGGTTTGGCGGGGAGCTGTTTTTT. The genes are TRBV7-3 and TRBJ2-2, with D maybe TRBD2 (6 bases). The CDR3 is 14 residues long. Germline V gene lookup returns CDR1 SGHTA and CDR2 FQGTGA. Trimming shortened V by 2 bases and J by 7 bases, and 11 bases separated the two germline ends. Full variable domain (outside the CDR3, taken from reference TRBV7-3 and TRBJ2-2): GAGVSQTPSNKVTEKGKYVELRCDPISGHTALYWYRQSLGQGPEFLIYFQGTGAADDSGLPNDRFFAVRPEGSVSTLKIQRTERGDSAVYLCASSLGGFGGELFFGEGSRLTVL.